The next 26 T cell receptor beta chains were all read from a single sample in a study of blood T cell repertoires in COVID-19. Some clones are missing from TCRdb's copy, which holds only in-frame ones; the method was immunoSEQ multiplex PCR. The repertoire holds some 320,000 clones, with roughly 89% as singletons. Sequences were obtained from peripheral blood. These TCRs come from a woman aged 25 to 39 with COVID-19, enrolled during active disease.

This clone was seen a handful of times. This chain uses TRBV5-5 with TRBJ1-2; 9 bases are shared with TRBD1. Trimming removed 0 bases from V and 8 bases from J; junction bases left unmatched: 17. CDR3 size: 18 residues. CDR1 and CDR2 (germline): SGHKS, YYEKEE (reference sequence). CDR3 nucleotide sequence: TGTGCCAGCAGCTTGGTGGGACAGGGCCTCTTTCCGTCGTCCGGCTACACCTTC. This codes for CASSLVGQGLFPSSGYTF.

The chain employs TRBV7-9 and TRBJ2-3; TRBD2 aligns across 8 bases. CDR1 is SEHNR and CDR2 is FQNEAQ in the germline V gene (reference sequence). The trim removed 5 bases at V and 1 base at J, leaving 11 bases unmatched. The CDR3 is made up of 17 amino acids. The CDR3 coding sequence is TGTGCCAGCAGCGAAGGGGCAGCGGGGGCGCGCACAGATACGCAGTATTTT. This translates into CASSEGAAGARTDTQYF.

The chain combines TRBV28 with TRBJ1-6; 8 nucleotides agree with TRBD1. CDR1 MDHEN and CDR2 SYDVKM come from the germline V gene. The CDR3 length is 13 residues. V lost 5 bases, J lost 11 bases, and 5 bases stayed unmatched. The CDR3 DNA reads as TGTGCCAGCAGTCCTGGACAGGGAACACCCCTCCACTTT. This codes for CASSPGQGTPLHF.

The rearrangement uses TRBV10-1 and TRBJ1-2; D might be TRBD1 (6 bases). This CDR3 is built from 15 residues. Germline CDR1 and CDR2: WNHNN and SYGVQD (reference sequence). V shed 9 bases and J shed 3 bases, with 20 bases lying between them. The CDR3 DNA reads TGCGCCAGGGCCCCCTTACAGGGTGCCGACTATGGCTACACCTTC. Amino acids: CARAPLQGADYGYTF.

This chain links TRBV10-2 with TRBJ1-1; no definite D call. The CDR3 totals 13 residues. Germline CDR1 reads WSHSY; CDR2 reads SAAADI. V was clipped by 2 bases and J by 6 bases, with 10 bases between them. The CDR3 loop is CASSEPTRAEAFF. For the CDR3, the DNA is TGCGCCAGCAGTGAGCCCACGCGGGCTGAAGCTTTCTTT.

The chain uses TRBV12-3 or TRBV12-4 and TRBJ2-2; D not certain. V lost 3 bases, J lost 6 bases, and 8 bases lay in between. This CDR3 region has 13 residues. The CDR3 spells CASSFRGAGELFF. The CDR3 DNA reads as TGTGCCAGCAGTTTCAGAGGAGCCGGGGAGCTGTTTTTT.

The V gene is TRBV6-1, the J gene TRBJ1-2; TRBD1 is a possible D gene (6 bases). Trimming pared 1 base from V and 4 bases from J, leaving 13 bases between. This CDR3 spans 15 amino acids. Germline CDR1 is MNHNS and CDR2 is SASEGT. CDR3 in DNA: TGTGCCAGCAGTGAAGAAGGGGGGGCGGGCTATGGCTACACCTTC. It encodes CASSEEGGAGYGYTF.

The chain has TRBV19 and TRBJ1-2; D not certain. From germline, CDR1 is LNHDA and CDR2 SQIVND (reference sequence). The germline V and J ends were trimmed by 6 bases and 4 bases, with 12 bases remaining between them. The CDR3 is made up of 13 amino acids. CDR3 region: CASSLEVFYGYTF. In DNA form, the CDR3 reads TGTGCCAGTAGCCTGGAGGTATTCTATGGCTACACCTTC. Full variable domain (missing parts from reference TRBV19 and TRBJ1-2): DGGITQSPKYLFRKEGQNVTLSCEQNLNHDAMYWYRQDPGQGLRLIYYSQIVNDFQKGDIAEGYSVSREKKESFPLTVTSAQKNPTAFYLCASSLEVFYGYTFGSGTRLTVV.

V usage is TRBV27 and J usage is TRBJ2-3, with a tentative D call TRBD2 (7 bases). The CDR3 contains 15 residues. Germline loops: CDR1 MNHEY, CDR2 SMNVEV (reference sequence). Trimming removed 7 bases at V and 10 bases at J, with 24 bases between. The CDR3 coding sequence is TGTGCCAGCAAAAGTTCGGCGGGGGCCCCTTTCGCGCAGTATTTT. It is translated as CASKSSAGAPFAQYF.

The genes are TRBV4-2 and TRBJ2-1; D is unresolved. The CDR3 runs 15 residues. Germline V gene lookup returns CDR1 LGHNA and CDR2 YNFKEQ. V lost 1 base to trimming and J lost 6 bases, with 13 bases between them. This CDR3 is CASSQVVGVTNEQFF. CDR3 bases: TGTGCCAGCAGCCAAGTGGTGGGCGTTACCAATGAGCAGTTCTTC.

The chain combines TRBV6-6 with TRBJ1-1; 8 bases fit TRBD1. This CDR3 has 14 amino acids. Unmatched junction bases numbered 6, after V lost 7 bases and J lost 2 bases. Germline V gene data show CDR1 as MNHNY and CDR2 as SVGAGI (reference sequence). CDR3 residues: CASTPGGSNTEAFF. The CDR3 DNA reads TGTGCCAGCACCCCAGGGGGCTCTAACACTGAAGCTTTCTTT.

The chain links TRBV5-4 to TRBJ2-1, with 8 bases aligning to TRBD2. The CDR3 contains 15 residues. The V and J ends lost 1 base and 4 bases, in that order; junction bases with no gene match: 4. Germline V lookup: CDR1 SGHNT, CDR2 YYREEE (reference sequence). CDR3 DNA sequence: TGTGCCAGCAGCTTGACTAGCGGAGAATACAATGAGCAGTTCTTC. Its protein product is CASSLTSGEYNEQFF.

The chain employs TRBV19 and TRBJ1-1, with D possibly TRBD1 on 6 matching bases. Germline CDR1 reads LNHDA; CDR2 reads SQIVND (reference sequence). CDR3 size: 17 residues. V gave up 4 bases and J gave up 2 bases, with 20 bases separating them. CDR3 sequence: CASSSGGPGDINTEAFF. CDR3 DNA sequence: TGTGCCAGTAGTAGCGGGGGGCCCGGGGATATCAACACTGAAGCTTTCTTT.

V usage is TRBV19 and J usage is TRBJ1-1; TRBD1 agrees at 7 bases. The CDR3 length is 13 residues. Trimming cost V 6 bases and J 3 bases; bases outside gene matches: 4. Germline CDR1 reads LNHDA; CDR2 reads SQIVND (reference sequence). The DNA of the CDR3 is TGTGCCAGTAGCAATACAGGGGACACTGAAGCTTTCTTT. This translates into CASSNTGDTEAFF.

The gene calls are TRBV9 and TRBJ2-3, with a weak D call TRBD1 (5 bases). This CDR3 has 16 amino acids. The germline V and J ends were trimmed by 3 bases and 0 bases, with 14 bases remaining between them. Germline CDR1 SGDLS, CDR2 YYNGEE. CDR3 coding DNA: TGTGCCAGCAGCGAGACTTCAGGGCCGAGCACAGATACGCAGTATTTT. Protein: CASSETSGPSTDTQYF.

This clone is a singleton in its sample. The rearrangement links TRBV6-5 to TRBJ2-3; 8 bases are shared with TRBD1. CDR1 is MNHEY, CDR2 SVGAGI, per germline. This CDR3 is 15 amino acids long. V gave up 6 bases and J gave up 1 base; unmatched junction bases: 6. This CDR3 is CASSRQGAGTDTQYF. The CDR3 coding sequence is TGTGCCAGCAGCCGTCAGGGGGCGGGCACAGATACGCAGTATTTT.

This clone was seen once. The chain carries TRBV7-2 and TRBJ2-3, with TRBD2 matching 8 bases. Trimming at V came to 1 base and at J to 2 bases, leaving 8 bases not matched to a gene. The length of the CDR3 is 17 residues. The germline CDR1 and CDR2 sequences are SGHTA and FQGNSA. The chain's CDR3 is CASSLVLTSGATDTQYF. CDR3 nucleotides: TGTGCCAGCAGCTTAGTTCTCACTAGCGGTGCCACAGATACGCAGTATTTT.

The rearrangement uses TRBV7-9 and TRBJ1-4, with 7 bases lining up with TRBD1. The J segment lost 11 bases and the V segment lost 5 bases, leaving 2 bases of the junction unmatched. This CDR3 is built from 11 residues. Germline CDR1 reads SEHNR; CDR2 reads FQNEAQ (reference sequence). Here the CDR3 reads CASSTRGKLFF. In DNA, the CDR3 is TGTGCCAGCAGCACCAGGGGGAAACTGTTTTTT.

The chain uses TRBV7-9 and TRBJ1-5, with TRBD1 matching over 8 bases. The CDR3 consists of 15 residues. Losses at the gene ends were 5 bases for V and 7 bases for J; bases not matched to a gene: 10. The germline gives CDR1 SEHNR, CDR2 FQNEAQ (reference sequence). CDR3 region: CASSPDREGGQPQHF. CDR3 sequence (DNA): TGTGCCAGCAGCCCGGACAGGGAGGGAGGACAGCCCCAGCATTTT. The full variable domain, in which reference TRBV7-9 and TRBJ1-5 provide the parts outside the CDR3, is DTGVSQNPRHKITKRGQNVTFRCDPISEHNRLYWYRQTLGQGPEFLTYFQNEAQLEKSRLLSDRFSAERPKGSFSTLEIQRTEQGDSAMYLCASSPDREGGQPQHFGDGTRLSIL.

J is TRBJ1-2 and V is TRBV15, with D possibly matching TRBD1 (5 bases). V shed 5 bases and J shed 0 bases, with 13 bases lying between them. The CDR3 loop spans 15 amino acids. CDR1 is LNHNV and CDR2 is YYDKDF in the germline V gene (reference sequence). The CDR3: CATSVHRSSNYGYTF. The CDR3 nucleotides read TGTGCCACCAGCGTCCACAGGTCCTCTAACTATGGCTACACCTTC.

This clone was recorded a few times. CDR3 nucleotide sequence: TGTGCCAGCATGGGCGCAGCAACCTATGGCTACACCTTC. Its translation is CASMGAATYGYTF. The chain combines TRBV3-1 (or the pseudogene TRBV3-2) with TRBJ1-2, with D unclear. CDR3 length: 13 amino acids. Trimming removed 7 bases at V and 4 bases at J, with 13 bases between. CDR1 and CDR2 from the germline V gene are LGHDT and YNNKEL (reference sequence).

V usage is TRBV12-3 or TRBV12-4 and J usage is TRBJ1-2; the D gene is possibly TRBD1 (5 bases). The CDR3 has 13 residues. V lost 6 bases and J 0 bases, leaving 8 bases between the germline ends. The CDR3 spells CASSRRANYGYTF. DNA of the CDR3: TGTGCCAGCAGCCGCAGGGCTAACTATGGCTACACCTTC.

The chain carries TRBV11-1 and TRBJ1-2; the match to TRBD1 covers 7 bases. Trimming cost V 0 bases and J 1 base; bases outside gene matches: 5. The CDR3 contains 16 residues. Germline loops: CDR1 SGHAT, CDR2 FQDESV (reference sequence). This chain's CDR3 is CASSLALGGCNYGYTF. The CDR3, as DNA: TGTGCCAGCAGCTTAGCGCTAGGGGGCTGTAACTATGGCTACACCTTC.

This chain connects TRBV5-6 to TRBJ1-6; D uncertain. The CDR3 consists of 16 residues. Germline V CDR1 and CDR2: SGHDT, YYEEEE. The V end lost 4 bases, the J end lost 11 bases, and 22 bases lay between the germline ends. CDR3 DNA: TGTGCCAGCAGCCCCTATCGCTCCCTACTACGGGCACCCCTCCACTTT. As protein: CASSPYRSLLRAPLHF. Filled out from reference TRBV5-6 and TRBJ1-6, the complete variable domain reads DAGVTQSPTHLIKTRGQQVTLRCSPKSGHDTVSWYQQALGQGPQFIFQYYEEEERQRGNFPDRFSGHQFPNYSSELNVNALLLGDSALYLCASSPYRSLLRAPLHFGNGTRLTVT.

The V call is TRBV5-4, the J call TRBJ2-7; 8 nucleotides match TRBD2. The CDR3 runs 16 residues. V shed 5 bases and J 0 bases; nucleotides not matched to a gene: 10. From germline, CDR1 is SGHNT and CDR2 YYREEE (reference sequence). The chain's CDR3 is CASSRSTSGLSYEQYF. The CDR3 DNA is TGTGCCAGCAGTCGCAGTACTAGCGGACTCTCCTACGAGCAGTACTTC.

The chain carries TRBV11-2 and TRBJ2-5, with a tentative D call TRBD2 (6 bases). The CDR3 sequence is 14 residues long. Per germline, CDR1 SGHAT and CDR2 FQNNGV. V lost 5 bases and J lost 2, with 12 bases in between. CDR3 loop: CASSGFGGQETQYF. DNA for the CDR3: TGTGCCAGCAGCGGATTTGGGGGGCAAGAGACCCAGTACTTC.